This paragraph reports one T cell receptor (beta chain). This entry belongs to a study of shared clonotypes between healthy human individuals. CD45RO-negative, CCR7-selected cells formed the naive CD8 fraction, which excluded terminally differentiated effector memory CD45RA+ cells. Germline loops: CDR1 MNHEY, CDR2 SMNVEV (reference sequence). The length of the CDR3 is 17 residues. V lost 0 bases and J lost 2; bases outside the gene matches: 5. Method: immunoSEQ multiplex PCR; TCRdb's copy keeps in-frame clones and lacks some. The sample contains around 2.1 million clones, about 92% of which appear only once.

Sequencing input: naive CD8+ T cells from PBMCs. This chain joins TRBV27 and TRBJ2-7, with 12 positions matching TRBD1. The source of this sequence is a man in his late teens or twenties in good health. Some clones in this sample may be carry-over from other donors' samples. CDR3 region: CASSLSGQGARTYEQYF. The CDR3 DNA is TGTGCCAGCAGTTTATCGGGACAGGGGGCGAGGACCTACGAGCAGTACTTC.